This T cell receptor (beta chain) was obtained from a study of shared clonotypes between healthy human individuals. As to this clone: Its antigen is unknown.

CD45RO-negative CD8 cells positively selected for CCR7 made up the naive population, which excluded terminally differentiated effector memory CD45RA+ cells. CDR3 length: 15 amino acids. Germline assignment: CDR1 SGHRS and CDR2 YFSETQ. Germline trimming cut 4 bases from V and 3 bases from J; bases unmatched to any gene: 5. This table comes from immunoSEQ multiplex PCR, and its TCRdb copy is limited to in-frame clones, with some not included. Among about 590,000 clones listed, roughly 96% were seen once. Regarding the study as a whole: As a rule, naive subsets had a larger estimated richness than memory subsets.

The specimen sequenced was naive CD8+ T cells sorted from blood. This sequence was found in a woman in her thirties in good health. This chain uses TRBV5-1 with TRBJ2-1; 9 bases are shared with TRBD2. The CDR3 DNA reads as TGCGCCAGCAGCGCCAGCGGGAGGTTCTACAATGAGCAGTTCTTC. This encodes CASSASGRFYNEQFF.